This TCR beta chain emerged from a study of control samples from healthy donors and cancer patients. Profiling relied on immunoSEQ multiplex PCR, and the TCRdb table lists in-frame clones only, not all of them. The sample has about 80,000 clones; roughly 89% are singletons. J gave up 5 bases and V 8 bases, and 10 bases lay outside the gene matches. The germline V gene has CDR1 GTSNPN and CDR2 SVGIG (reference sequence). The CDR3 is 14 residues long. The source material was blood. The sequence was obtained from a man aged 50 to 59 in good health. V gene TRBV30 combines with J gene TRBJ1-2; TRBD1 matches 11 bases. The CDR3 region has the DNA TGTGCCCGGCAGACCGGGACAGGGGGGTATGGCTACACCTTC. Encoded protein: CARQTGTGGYGYTF.